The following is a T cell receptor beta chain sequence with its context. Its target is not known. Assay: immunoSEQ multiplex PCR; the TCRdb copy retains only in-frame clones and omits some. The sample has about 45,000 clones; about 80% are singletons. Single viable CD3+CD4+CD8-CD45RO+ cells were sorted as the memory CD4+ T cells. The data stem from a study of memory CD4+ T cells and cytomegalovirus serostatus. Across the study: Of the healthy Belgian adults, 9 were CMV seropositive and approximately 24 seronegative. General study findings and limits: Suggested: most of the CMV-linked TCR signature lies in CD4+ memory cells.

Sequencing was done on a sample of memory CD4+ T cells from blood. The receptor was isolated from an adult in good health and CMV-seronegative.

The DNA of the CDR3 is TGTGCCAGCAGCTTATCAGCGGGGCTGGGAGATACGCAGTATTTT. It encodes CASSLSAGLGDTQYF. This chain connects TRBV11-2 to TRBJ2-3, with 7 bases lining up with TRBD2. The CDR3 is made up of 15 amino acids. Per germline, CDR1 SGHAT and CDR2 FQNNGV. With 2 bases clipped from V and 5 bases from J, the junction kept 7 bases outside the gene matches.